This T cell receptor beta chain was recorded in a study of PD-1 blockade in classical Hodgkin lymphoma. Study observations and caveats: A significant rise in TCR diversity was seen by C4D1 for CD4+ cells but not for CD8+ cells. Newly diagnosed patients were reported to exhibit reduced baseline TCR diversity relative to healthy donors.

Of note for this clone: The antigen is not known.

This CDR3 spans 17 amino acids. V was clipped by 6 bases and J by 0 bases, with 20 bases between them. In germline, CDR1 is SGHTA, CDR2 FQGNSA. Sequencing used immunoSEQ multiplex PCR; TCRdb keeps in-frame clones, though not all of them. The data show about 40,000 clones, with roughly four fifths seen just once and approximately 10% held by the top ten. All trial patients relapsed after autologous stem cell transplantation. The patients, who had relapsed/refractory classical Hodgkin lymphoma, achieved best responses of complete response, partial response or progressive disease. This specimen consisted of peripheral blood mononuclear cells (PBMCs), obtained at baseline. The chain recombines TRBV7-2 with TRBJ1-2; D is perhaps TRBD1 (6 bases). This TCR was recovered from a human donor with classical Hodgkin lymphoma. The CDR3 region is CASRDRSGAFTNYGYTF. The CDR3 DNA reads TGTGCCAGCAGAGATAGGTCAGGGGCCTTCACTAACTATGGCTACACCTTC.